This is a list of T cell receptor beta chains from one sample in a study of CD8+CD57+ T cells in acquired aplastic anemia. From the reads, TCRdb called clonotypes with MiXCR, one entry per CDR3 protein. The table has a few hundred thousand distinct CDR3 sequences, about 50% seen once. The sequencing sample was made of sorted CD4+, CD8+, or CD8+CD57+ T cells (not recorded which) from PBMCs. All receptors come from a human donor with aplastic anemia. Both conserved end residues are part of each CDR3. A D gene is named only where the DNA matches it firmly. Rows may omit the clone size; those that give it use once, few, many or a size class.

>many|TRBJ2-7|TRBV5-6|.
CASSLAGTGRSEQYF
TGTGCCAGCAGCTTGGCGGGAACAGGGAGAAGCGAGCAGTACTTC
>.|TRBJ2-7|TRBV7-9|.
CASSSHGSYEQYF
TGTGCCAGCAGCTCACACGGGTCCTACGAGCAGTACTTC
>.|TRBJ1-2|TRBV29-1|.
CSDRRTGTLGYGYTF
TGCAGCGATCGACGAACAGGGACCTTGGGGTATGGCTACACCTTC
>.|TRBJ2-7|TRBV20-1|TRBD2
CSASYSGRASYEQYF
TGCAGTGCTAGCTATAGCGGGAGGGCATCATACGAGCAGTACTTC
>few|TRBJ1-3|TRBV5-1|TRBD1
CASSLGSDRAGNTIYF
TGCGCCAGCAGCTTGGGATCGGACAGGGCTGGAAACACCATATATTTT
>.|TRBJ2-5|TRBV9|.
CASSGHAGTQYF
TGTGCCAGCAGCGGTCATGCTGGGACCCAGTACTTC
>.|TRBJ2-1|TRBV4-1|TRBD2
CASSHATSLGQFF
TGCGCCAGCAGCCACGCGACTAGCTTGGGGCAGTTCTTC
>.|TRBJ2-5|TRBV7-8|TRBD2
CASSLGTSGGHQETQYF
TGTGCCAGCAGCTTGGGGACTAGCGGGGGGCACCAAGAGACCCAGTACTTC
>.|TRBJ1-3|TRBV19|.
CASRVGPGNTIYF
TGTGCCAGTAGAGTGGGTCCTGGAAACACCATATATTTT
>many|TRBJ2-1|TRBV7-8|TRBD2
CASSSNVVAGANEQFF
TGTGCCAGCAGCTCCAATGTAGTAGCGGGAGCCAATGAGCAGTTCTTC
>many|TRBJ2-2|TRBV9|.
CASSVVGQTNTGELFF
TGTGCCAGCAGCGTAGTCGGACAGACGAACACCGGGGAGCTGTTTTTT
>few|TRBJ2-1|TRBV10-3|TRBD2
CATASLTSGTYNEQFF
TGTGCCACGGCGTCATTGACTAGCGGGACCTACAATGAGCAGTTCTTC
>.|TRBJ2-7|TRBV20-1|TRBD1
CSARWYRGLEQYF
TGCAGTGCTAGATGGTACAGGGGTCTCGAGCAGTACTTC
>.|TRBJ2-7|TRBV6-1|.
CASSEPLGAGEQYF
TGTGCCAGCAGTGAGCCGCTCGGGGCGGGGGAGCAGTACTTC
>few|TRBJ2-1|TRBV3-1|TRBD2
CASSMRGGQGEQFF
TGTGCCAGCAGCATGCGGGGGGGCCAGGGTGAGCAGTTCTTC
>.|TRBJ2-1|TRBV5-5|TRBD1
CASSPWTGAYNEQFF
TGTGCCAGCAGCCCGTGGACAGGGGCTTACAATGAGCAGTTCTTC
>.|TRBJ1-2|TRBV10-3|.
CAISELSGANDYGYTF
TGTGCCATCAGTGAGTTGTCGGGGGCGAACGACTATGGCTACACCTTC
>.|TRBJ1-1|TRBV7-3|.
CASSLGARVGEAFF
TGTGCGAGCAGCTTAGGGGCCAGGGTGGGGGAAGCTTTCTTT
>few|TRBJ2-1|TRBV5-4|TRBD2
CASSLRLAGVPYNEQFF
TGTGCCAGCAGCCTACGACTAGCGGGAGTCCCCTACAATGAGCAGTTCTTC
>.|TRBJ2-5|TRBV7-8|TRBD1
CASSRDRAGETQYF
TGTGCCAGCAGCCGGGACAGGGCGGGGGAGACCCAGTACTTC
>few|TRBJ2-7|TRBV10-3|.
CATHDSGAANEQYF
TGTGCCACACATGACTCGGGGGCGGCGAACGAGCAGTACTTC
>.|TRBJ2-7|TRBV29-1|.
CSVVKRGYEQYF
TGCAGCGTTGTCAAGAGGGGCTACGAGCAGTACTTC
>.|TRBJ2-5|TRBV30|TRBD1
CAWKGRQGLEETQYF
TGTGCCTGGAAGGGGAGACAGGGTTTGGAAGAGACCCAGTACTTC
>.|TRBJ2-1|TRBV7-7|TRBD1
CASSPIGGQSNEQFF
TGTGCCAGCAGCCCGATAGGGGGACAGAGCAATGAGCAGTTCTTC
>many|TRBJ2-3|TRBV11-2|.
CASSPGDSFTDTQYF
TGTGCCAGCAGCCCTGGCGACAGCTTCACAGATACGCAGTATTTT
>.|TRBJ2-5|TRBV7-2|TRBD2
CAEIAGRRQETQYF
TGTGCCGAAATAGCGGGGAGGCGTCAAGAGACCCAGTACTTC
>many|TRBJ2-3|TRBV5-5|.
CASSLGVDTQYF
TGTGCCAGCAGCTTGGGCGTAGATACGCAGTATTTT
>.|TRBJ1-5|TRBV5-8|.
CASSLSRNQPQHF
TGTGCCAGCAGCTTGTCGAGGAATCAGCCCCAGCATTTT
>.|TRBJ1-1|TRBV5-1|.
CASTRGERTEAFF
TGCGCCAGCACGCGGGGAGAGAGGACTGAAGCTTTCTTT
>.|TRBJ2-7|TRBV5-1|.
CASSLGQTGEQYF
TGCGCCAGCAGCTTGGGACAGACGGGGGAGCAGTACTTC
>.|TRBJ2-7|TRBV7-2|TRBD1
CASSFRTGSSYEQYF
TGTGCCAGCAGCTTCCGGACAGGTAGCTCCTACGAGCAGTACTTC